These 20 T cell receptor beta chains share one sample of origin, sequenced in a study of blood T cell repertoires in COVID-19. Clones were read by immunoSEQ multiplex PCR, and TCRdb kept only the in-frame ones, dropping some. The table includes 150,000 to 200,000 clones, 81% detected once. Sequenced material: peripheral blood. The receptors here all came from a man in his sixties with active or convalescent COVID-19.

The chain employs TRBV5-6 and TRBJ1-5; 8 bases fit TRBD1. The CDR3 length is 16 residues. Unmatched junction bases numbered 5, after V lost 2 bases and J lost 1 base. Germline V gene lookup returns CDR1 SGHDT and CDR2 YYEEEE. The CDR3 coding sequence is TGTGCCAGCAGCTTAACAGGGGGAGGAAGCAATCAGCCCCAGCATTTT. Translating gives CASSLTGGGSNQPQHF.

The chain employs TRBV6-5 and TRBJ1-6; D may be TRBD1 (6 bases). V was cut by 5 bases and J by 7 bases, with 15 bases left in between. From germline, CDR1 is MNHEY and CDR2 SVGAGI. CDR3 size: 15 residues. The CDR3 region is CASSQPLTGNSPLHF. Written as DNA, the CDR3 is TGTGCCAGCAGTCAACCCCTGACAGGAAATTCACCCCTCCACTTT.

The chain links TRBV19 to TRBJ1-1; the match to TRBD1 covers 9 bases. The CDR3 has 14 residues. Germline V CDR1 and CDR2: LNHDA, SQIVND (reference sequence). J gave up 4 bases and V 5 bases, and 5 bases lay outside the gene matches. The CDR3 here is CASSGTGGGTEAFF. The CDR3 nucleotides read TGTGCCAGTAGTGGCACAGGGGGCGGCACTGAAGCTTTCTTT.

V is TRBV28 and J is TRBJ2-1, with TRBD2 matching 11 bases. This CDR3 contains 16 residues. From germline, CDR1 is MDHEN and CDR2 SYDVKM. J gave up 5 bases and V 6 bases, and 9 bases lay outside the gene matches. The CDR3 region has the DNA TGTGCCAGCAGCGGTAACTCGGGACTAGCGGACAATGAGCAGTTCTTC. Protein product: CASSGNSGLADNEQFF.

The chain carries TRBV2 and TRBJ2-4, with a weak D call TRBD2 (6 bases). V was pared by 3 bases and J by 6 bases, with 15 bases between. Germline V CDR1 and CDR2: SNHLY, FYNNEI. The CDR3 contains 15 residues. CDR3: CASSEERPGGNIQYF. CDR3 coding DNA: TGTGCCAGCAGTGAGGAAAGACCCGGGGGAAACATTCAGTACTTC.

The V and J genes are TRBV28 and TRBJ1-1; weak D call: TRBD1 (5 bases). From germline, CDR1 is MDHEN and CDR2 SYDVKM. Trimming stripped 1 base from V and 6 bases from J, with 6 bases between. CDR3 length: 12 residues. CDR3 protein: CASSLLTAEAFF. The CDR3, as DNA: TGTGCCAGCAGTTTATTGACAGCTGAAGCTTTCTTT.

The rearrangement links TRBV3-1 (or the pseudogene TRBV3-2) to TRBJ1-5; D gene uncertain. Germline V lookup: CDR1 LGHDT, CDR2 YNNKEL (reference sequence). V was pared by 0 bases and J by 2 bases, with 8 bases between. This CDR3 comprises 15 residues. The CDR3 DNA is TGTGCCAGCAGCCAAGACCCGGTAGGCAATCAGCCCCAGCATTTT. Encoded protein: CASSQDPVGNQPQHF.

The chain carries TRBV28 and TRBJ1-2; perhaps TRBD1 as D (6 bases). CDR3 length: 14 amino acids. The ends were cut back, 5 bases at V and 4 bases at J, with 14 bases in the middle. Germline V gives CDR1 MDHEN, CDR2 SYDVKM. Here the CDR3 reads CASSPSGESYGYTF. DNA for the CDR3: TGTGCCAGCAGTCCCTCAGGGGAGTCCTATGGCTACACCTTC.

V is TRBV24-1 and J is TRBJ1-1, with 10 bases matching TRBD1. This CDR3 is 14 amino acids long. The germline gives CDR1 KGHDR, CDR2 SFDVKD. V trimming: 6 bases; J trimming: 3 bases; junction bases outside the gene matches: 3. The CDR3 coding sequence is TGTGCCACCAGTAAAGGGACAGGGGACACTGAAGCTTTCTTT. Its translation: CATSKGTGDTEAFF.

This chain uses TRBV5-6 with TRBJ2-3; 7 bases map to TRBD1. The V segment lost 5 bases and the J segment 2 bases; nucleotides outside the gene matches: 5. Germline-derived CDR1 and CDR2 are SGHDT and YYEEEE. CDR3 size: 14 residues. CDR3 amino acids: CASRTTGVTDTQYF. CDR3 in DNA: TGTGCCAGCAGAACTACAGGGGTCACAGATACGCAGTATTTT.

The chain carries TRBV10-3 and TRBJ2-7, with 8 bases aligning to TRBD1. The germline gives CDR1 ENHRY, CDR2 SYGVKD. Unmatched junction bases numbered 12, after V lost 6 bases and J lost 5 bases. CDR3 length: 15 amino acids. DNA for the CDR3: TGTGCCATCAGGGCGATGCAGGGGGCTCAGGACGAGCAGTACTTC. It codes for CAIRAMQGAQDEQYF.

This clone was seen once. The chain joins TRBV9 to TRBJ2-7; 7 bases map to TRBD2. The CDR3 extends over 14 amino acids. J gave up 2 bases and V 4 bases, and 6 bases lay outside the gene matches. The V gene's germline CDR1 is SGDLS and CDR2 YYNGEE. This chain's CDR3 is CASSPLGGAYEQYF. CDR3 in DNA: TGTGCCAGCAGCCCCTTGGGGGGGGCCTACGAGCAGTACTTC.

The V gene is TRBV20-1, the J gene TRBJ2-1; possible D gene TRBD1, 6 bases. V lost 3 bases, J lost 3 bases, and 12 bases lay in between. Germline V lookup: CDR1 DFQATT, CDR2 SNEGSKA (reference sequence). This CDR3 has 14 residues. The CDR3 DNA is TGCAGTGCTAGTACAGGGAGAAACTACAATGAGCAGTTCTTC. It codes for CSASTGRNYNEQFF.

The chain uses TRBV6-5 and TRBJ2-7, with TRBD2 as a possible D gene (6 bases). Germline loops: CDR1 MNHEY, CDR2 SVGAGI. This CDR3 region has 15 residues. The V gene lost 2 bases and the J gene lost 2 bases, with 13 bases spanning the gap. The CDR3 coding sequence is TGTGCCAGCAGTTACGGGAGGCCACTAACCTACGAGCAGTACTTC. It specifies CASSYGRPLTYEQYF.

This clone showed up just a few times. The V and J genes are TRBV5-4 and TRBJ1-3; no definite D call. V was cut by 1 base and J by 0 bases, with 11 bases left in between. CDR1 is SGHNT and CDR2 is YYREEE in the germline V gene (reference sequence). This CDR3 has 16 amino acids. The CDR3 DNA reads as TGTGCCAGCAGCTTGCCCGGGATCCACTCTGGAAACACCATATATTTT. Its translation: CASSLPGIHSGNTIYF.

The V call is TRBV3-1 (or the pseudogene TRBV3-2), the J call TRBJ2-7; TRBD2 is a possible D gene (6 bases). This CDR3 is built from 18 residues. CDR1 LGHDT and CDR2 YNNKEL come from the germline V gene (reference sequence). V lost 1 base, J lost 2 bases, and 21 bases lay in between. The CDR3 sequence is CASSQGPPTGTSTYEQYF. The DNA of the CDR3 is TGTGCCAGCAGCCAAGGACCACCTACCGGGACTTCTACCTACGAGCAGTACTTC.

CDR3 sequence (DNA): TGCGCCAGCAGCCAGAGACAGGGCACAGATACGCAGTATTTT. It encodes CASSQRQGTDTQYF. The genes are TRBV5-1 and TRBJ2-3; D is perhaps TRBD1 (6 bases). Between the trimmed V and J ends, which lost 4 bases and 1 base, there was a span of 10 bases. Germline CDR1 and CDR2: SGHRS and YFSETQ. This CDR3 is 14 amino acids long.

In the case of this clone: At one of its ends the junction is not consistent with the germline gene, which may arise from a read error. The CDR3 nucleotides are TGTGCCAGCAGTAACTCGGCCTTAACATACAGTCGGCTCACAGATACGCAGTATTTT. Translating gives CASSNSALTYSRLTDTQYF. V gene TRBV6-2 or TRBV6-3 combines with J gene TRBJ2-3; D ambiguous. Germline CDR1 reads MNHEY; CDR2 reads SVGEGT. The CDR3 is 19 residues long.

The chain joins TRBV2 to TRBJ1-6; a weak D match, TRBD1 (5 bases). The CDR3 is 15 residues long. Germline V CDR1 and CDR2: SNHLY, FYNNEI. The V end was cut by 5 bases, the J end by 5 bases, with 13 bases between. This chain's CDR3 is CASSFGQGNNSPLHF. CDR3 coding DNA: TGTGCCAGCAGTTTTGGGCAGGGAAATAATTCACCCCTCCACTTT.

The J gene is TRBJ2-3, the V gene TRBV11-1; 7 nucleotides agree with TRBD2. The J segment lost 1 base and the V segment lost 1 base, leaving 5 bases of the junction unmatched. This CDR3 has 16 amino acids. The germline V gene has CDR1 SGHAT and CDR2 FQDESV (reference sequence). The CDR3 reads CASSLGGGDGTDTQYF. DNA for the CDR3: TGTGCCAGCAGCTTAGGGGGAGGGGACGGCACAGATACGCAGTATTTT.